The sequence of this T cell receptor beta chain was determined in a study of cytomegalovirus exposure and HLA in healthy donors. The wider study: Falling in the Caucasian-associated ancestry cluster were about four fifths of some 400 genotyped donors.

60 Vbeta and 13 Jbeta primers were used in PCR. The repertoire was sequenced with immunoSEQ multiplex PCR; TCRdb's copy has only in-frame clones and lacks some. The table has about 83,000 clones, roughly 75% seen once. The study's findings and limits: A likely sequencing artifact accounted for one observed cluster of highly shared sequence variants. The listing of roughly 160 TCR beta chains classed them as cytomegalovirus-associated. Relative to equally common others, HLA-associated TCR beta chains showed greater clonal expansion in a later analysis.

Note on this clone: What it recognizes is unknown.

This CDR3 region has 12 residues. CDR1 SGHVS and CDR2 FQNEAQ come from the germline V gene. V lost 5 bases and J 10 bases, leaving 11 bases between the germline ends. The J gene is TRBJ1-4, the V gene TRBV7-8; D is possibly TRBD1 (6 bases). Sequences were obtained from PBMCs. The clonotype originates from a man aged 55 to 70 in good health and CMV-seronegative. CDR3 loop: CASSLDRSKLFF. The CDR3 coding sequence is TGTGCCAGCAGCCTTGACAGGTCAAAACTGTTTTTT.